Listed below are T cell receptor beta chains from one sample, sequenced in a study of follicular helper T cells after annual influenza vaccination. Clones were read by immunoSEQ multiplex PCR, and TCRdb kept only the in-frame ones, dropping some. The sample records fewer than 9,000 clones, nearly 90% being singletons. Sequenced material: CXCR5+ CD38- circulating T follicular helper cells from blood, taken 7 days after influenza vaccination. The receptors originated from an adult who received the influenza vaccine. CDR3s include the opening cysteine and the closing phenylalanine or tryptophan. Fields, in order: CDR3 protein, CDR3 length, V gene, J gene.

CDR3 protein: CASLDRTNTGELFF; CDR3 length: 14; V gene: TRBV19; J gene: TRBJ2-2
CDR3 protein: CASNKGGDGTDTQYF; CDR3 length: 15; V gene: TRBV5-4; J gene: TRBJ2-3
CDR3 protein: CASSATSDTDTQYF; CDR3 length: 14; V gene: TRBV19; J gene: TRBJ2-3
CDR3 protein: CAWSTGGGGNTIYF; CDR3 length: 14; V gene: TRBV30; J gene: TRBJ1-3
CDR3 protein: CASSLAPGGANYGYTF; CDR3 length: 16; V gene: TRBV7-2; J gene: TRBJ1-2
CDR3 protein: CASSLTGPNTDTQYF; CDR3 length: 15; V gene: TRBV5-6; J gene: TRBJ2-3
CDR3 protein: CSVCGTVSYNEQFF; CDR3 length: 14; V gene: TRBV29-1; J gene: TRBJ2-1
CDR3 protein: CASSLVGGTGNTIYF; CDR3 length: 15; V gene: TRBV7-8; J gene: TRBJ1-3
CDR3 protein: CASSLDSLNTYEQYF; CDR3 length: 15; V gene: TRBV5-8; J gene: TRBJ2-7
CDR3 protein: CASSDAGGWDTQYF; CDR3 length: 14; V gene: TRBV25-1; J gene: TRBJ2-3
CDR3 protein: CSAGTSGWNEQFF; CDR3 length: 13; V gene: TRBV29-1; J gene: TRBJ2-1